Included here is one T cell receptor (beta chain) sequence, with context. This clonotype has ten or more counts. The clone's antigen remains unknown. Base qualities are not provided; no much larger clone lies one nucleotide away. TCRdb records Illumina HiSeq 1500 as the sequencer. TCRdb reworked the public reads: Q25 trimming with fastp, MiXCR clone assembly, productive beta chains retained. Every CDR3 protein is listed once, alongside the most common genes and DNA of its rows. The sample contains 200,000 to 250,000 distinct CDR3 sequences, around 35% of them found a single time. The ten largest clones take up approximately 59% of the sample. This record belongs to a study of T cell repertoires in cytomegalovirus infection (dated 2019 in TCRdb). For the wider study: Peptide stimulations targeted recently identified HLA-C-restricted CMV epitopes, whose presentation resists viral immunomodulation, together with well-studied HLA-B-restricted epitopes. Donor HLA type was relevant to the analysis, as public TCR beta signatures indicated carriage of CMV infection together with the matching HLA type.

V drops 5 bases and J drops 5 bases, leaving 6 bases in between. CDR1 and CDR2, per the germline V gene, are MDHEN and SYDVKM. The CDR3 covers 12 residues, taking in both the cysteine and the phenylalanine. Of all the DNA, just the CDR3 is kept, 36 bases in frame from base 1. The intended sense of this specimen's treatment or condition label: in vitro stimulation with specific CMV peptide epitopes to enrich CMV-specific T cells. What the work shows at the level of the full study, not this receptor alone: The ex vivo response was dominated by HLA-C-restricted CMV-specific TCR beta clonotypes, which also provided the single most frequent clonotype in two of eight donors. In both this cohort and an independent cohort of several hundred donors, the cumulative frequency of public TCR beta family members distinguished carriers of CMV infection plus the relevant HLA type.

The rearranged segments are TRBV28 and TRBJ2-2; too little of a D gene remains to name it. This sequence was found in a human donor in good health (CMV status not recorded). Some clones in this sample may be carry-over from other donors' samples. Sequences were derived from CD8+ T cells from cultured PBMCs, sampled from culture after CMV antigen stimulation. CDR3 reads: CASSTPTGELFF. The DNA is TGTGCCAGCAGTACTCCGACCGGGGAGCTGTTTTTT.